The present TCR beta chain was sequenced within a study of PD-1 blockade in classical Hodgkin lymphoma. In this sample, this clone turned up a few times. Germline assignment: CDR1 PRHDT and CDR2 FYEKMQ (reference sequence). CDR3 length equals 13 residues. The V and J ends lost 0 bases and 2 bases respectively, with 5 bases between them. Profiling relied on immunoSEQ multiplex PCR, and the TCRdb table lists in-frame clones only, not all of them. The repertoire includes about 4,200 clones, under 70% of them detected once, and approximately 29% sits in the top ten. Time point: cycle 4 day 1 (C4D1), after more than five weeks of nivolumab. Each patient relapsed following autologous stem cell transplantation, and prior brentuximab vedotin exposure differed.

The chain uses TRBV13 and TRBJ2-7; D unclear. The source is a human donor with classical Hodgkin lymphoma. The starting material was peripheral blood mononuclear cells (PBMCs), obtained before the fourth cycle of nivolumab. The CDR3 sequence is CASSLGRTYEQYF. In DNA, the CDR3 is TGTGCCAGCAGCTTAGGGAGAACCTACGAGCAGTACTTC.